In its sample, the clone carrying this TCR beta chain was seen a few times. These data come from a study of human T cells and chemical hapten exposure. Study-level information: Alopecia areata, totalis or universalis affected patients, mainly female.

TCRdb re-called the RACE reads with MiXCR, one entry per CDR3 protein. The sample includes some 89,000 distinct CDR3 sequences, less than 35% of them seen just once. Time point described: patch test 3, about 24 weeks after DPC sensitization. Treatment reported: therapeutic diphenylcyclopropenone sensitization with weekly scalp DPC. Every donor had alopecia and was 18 to 70 years old; all were suitable for DPC. This specimen was whole blood, taken in connection with sensitization to the hapten diphenylcyclopropenone (DPC). The sequence was collected from a man aged 40-50 years with alopecia areata. Some clones in this sample may be carry-over from other donors' samples.

Here the CDR3 DNA reads TGTGCCAGCAGTTCCTCCGTCGGTTACGGGGCCAACGTCCTGACTTTC. This encodes CASSSSVGYGANVLTF. The V gene is TRBV12-3 or TRBV12-4, the J gene TRBJ2-6; D gene uncertain. V was clipped by 4 bases and J by 4 bases, with 14 bases between them. The CDR3 spans 16 residues.